This T cell receptor (beta chain) emerged from a study of neurological immune-mediated disorders. Unsorted libraries came from 2 million PBMCs stored at -80 °C. Whole-study results and caveats: Subjects shared no identical expanded-clone CDR3 amino acid sequences, suggesting private TCR-beta repertoires in all groups. HTLV-1-associated myelopathy showed the most TCR clonal expansion; multiple sclerosis the least, below healthy controls.

There are 14 residues in the CDR3. The germline CDR1 and CDR2 sequences are SGHRS and YFSETQ. V was shortened by 3 bases and J by 3 bases, with 12 bases between the two germline ends. The cDNA was produced through 5'RACE with 10-nucleotide random UMIs. TCRdb re-called the 5' RACE reads with MiXCR, one entry per CDR3 protein. Of more than 75,000 distinct CDR3 sequences in the sample, around a tenth were seen once. This clonotype was seen many times. Its specificity is not known. The sequenced sample was PBMCs. The J gene is TRBJ1-1, the V gene TRBV5-1; no reliable D call. The sequence derives from a man aged 40-49 years in good health. The CDR3 loop reads CASSSYSGDTEAFF. The CDR3 coding sequence is TGCGCCAGCAGCTCCTATTCCGGGGACACTGAAGCTTTCTTT.